This T cell receptor beta chain derives from a study of siplizumab effects on memory and regulatory T cells. V was pared by 3 bases and J by 2 bases, with 10 bases between. This CDR3 has 14 amino acids. CDR1 is MNHNS and CDR2 is SASEGT in the germline V gene. Measured with immunoSEQ multiplex PCR; TCRdb has only the in-frame clones, and not every one. The sample holds more than 95,000 clones, 85% to 95% seen once. Sequences were obtained from CD4+ T cells sorted from blood. This chain uses TRBV6-1 with TRBJ1-2; tentative D call: TRBD1 (5 bases). The clonotype originates from a human donor in good health. The CDR3 nucleotides read TGTGCCAGCAGTGAGAATAAGGGGAACTATGGCTACACCTTC. This codes for CASSENKGNYGYTF.